The sequence of this T cell receptor beta chain was determined in a study of blood T cell repertoires in COVID-19. Whole-study context: COVID-19 samples collected from the United States, Italy and Spain covered acute and convalescent phases.

TCRdb's table, derived via immunoSEQ multiplex PCR, lists solely in-frame clones and lacks some. The sample lists 110,000 to 150,000 clones, around 80% occurring once. CDR3 length: 11 amino acids. Trimming removed 6 bases at V and 7 bases at J, with 9 bases between. The material sequenced was PBMCs or T cells enriched from blood (not recorded which). The V gene is TRBV12-3 or TRBV12-4, the J gene TRBJ1-2; D gene uncertain. The origin of this receptor is a woman aged 45-59 years who had recovered from COVID-19. This chain's CDR3 is CASSRGSGYTF. CDR3 nucleotide sequence: TGTGCCAGCAGCCGCGGGAGTGGCTACACCTTC.